One sample yielded the 30 T cell receptor beta chains listed below, sequenced in a study of CD8+ T cells in alopecia areata. RNA extraction was followed by reverse transcription into cDNA, which acted as the sequencing template. Method: immunoSEQ multiplex PCR; TCRdb's copy keeps in-frame clones and lacks some. The table shows fewer than 250,000 clones, with roughly 40% occurring only once. Treatment indicated: oral pan-JAK inhibitor, 5-10 mg twice daily. The sequences come from CD4+ T cells sorted from blood, collected at approximately week 37, from a patient treated with tofacitinib. Source of these receptors: a human donor with alopecia areata.

This clone was seen more than once but under ten times. The V and J genes are TRBV5-1 and TRBJ2-7, with 8 bases identical to TRBD2. The germline V gene has CDR1 SGHRS and CDR2 YFSETQ. The CDR3 loop spans 15 amino acids. Unmatched junction bases numbered 7, after V lost 4 bases and J lost 1 base. CDR3 loop: CASSKAGGGSYEQYF. The DNA for the CDR3 is TGCGCCAGCAGCAAGGCGGGAGGTGGGTCCTACGAGCAGTACTTC.

This rearrangement joins TRBV28 to TRBJ2-1, with TRBD2 as a possible D gene (6 bases). The CDR3 runs 15 residues. Trimming stripped 2 bases from V and 5 bases from J, with 13 bases between. The germline V gene has CDR1 MDHEN and CDR2 SYDVKM. Here the CDR3 reads CASSLAGGAHNEQFF. CDR3 nucleotides: TGTGCCAGCAGTTTAGCGGGCGGGGCCCACAATGAGCAGTTCTTC.

This clone was recorded a few times. V is TRBV9 and J is TRBJ2-1, with 10 bases lining up with TRBD2. The CDR3 contains 15 residues. Looked up from germline, CDR1 is SGDLS and CDR2 is YYNGEE. J gave up 7 bases and V 4 bases, and 8 bases lay outside the gene matches. CDR3 region: CASSPPGTSVNEQFF. The CDR3 DNA reads as TGTGCCAGCAGCCCACCTGGGACTAGCGTGAATGAGCAGTTCTTC.

The chain uses TRBV27 and TRBJ2-7; 8 bases are shared with TRBD1. The CDR3 contains 15 residues. V trimming: 4 bases; J trimming: 2 bases; junction bases outside the gene matches: 7. Per germline, CDR1 MNHEY and CDR2 SMNVEV (reference sequence). The CDR3 nucleotides read TGTGCCAGCAGTTCGCGGCAGGGGGCTGCCTACGAGCAGTACTTC. Translating gives CASSSRQGAAYEQYF.

CDR3 protein: CASKAKRESYEQYF. CDR3 sequence (DNA): TGCGCCAGCAAGGCCAAGCGGGAGTCCTACGAGCAGTACTTC. The chain uses TRBV5-1 and TRBJ2-7, with 8 bases aligning to TRBD2. The germline CDR1 and CDR2 sequences are SGHRS and YFSETQ. The length of the CDR3 is 14 residues. V dropped 6 bases and J dropped 1; count of bases not matched to a gene: 6.

V usage is TRBV25-1 and J usage is TRBJ2-1; 7 bases are a match to TRBD2. The CDR3 sequence is 14 residues long. CDR1 and CDR2 from the germline V gene are MGHDK and SYGVNS. V gave up 3 bases and J gave up 4 bases; unmatched junction bases: 3. CDR3 coding DNA: TGTGCCAGCAGTGAGGCTAGCGGTTACAATGAGCAGTTCTTC. Protein: CASSEASGYNEQFF.

This rearrangement joins TRBV15 to TRBJ2-5, with a possible D match to TRBD2 (6 bases). This CDR3 is 15 amino acids long. V was shortened by 2 bases and J by 0 bases, with 10 bases between the two germline ends. Germline assignment: CDR1 LNHNV and CDR2 YYDKDF (reference sequence). This CDR3 reads CATSRPGLNQETQYF. CDR3 bases: TGTGCCACCAGCAGACCGGGACTTAACCAAGAGACCCAGTACTTC.

The V call is TRBV9, the J call TRBJ2-3; TRBD2 might be the D (5 bases). Trimming cost V 1 base and J 2 bases, with 11 bases left between them. Germline CDR1 reads SGDLS; CDR2 reads YYNGEE. CDR3 length: 15 amino acids. The CDR3 sequence is CASSVRGHSTDTQYF. In DNA, the CDR3 is TGTGCCAGCAGCGTACGGGGTCACTCCACAGATACGCAGTATTTT.

The V and J genes are TRBV5-6 and TRBJ1-5, with a weak D call TRBD1 (6 bases). The germline gives CDR1 SGHDT, CDR2 YYEEEE. The CDR3 has 14 amino acids. V lost 2 bases to trimming and J lost 6 bases, with 12 bases between them. CDR3 sequence reads: CASSFNRVSQPQHF. The CDR3 DNA reads TGTGCCAGCAGCTTTAACAGGGTCAGTCAGCCCCAGCATTTT.

For the CDR3, the DNA is TGCAGCGTTGCAACTTCGCGCGCAGATACGCAGTATTTT. This encodes CSVATSRADTQYF. This chain joins TRBV29-1 and TRBJ2-3; D gene unclear. V was clipped by 4 bases and J by 4 bases, with 12 bases between them. The germline V gene has CDR1 SQVTM and CDR2 ANQGSEA. The CDR3 has 13 amino acids.

This clone was detected only a few times. The chain has TRBV29-1 and TRBJ2-1, with 8 bases matching TRBD1. The CDR3 is made up of 13 amino acids. Trimming cost V 7 bases and J 2 bases; bases outside gene matches: 4. Per germline, CDR1 SQVTM and CDR2 ANQGSEA. CDR3 protein: CSADRGAYNEQFF. Here the CDR3 DNA reads TGCAGCGCAGACAGGGGAGCCTACAATGAGCAGTTCTTC.

This clone appeared once. This rearrangement joins TRBV4-3 to TRBJ2-1; TRBD2 aligns across 12 bases. CDR3 length: 15 amino acids. V dropped 0 bases and J dropped 9; count of bases not matched to a gene: 3. CDR1 and CDR2 (germline): LGHNA, YSLEER. In DNA, the CDR3 is TGCGCCAGCAGCCAAGAAGTGACTAGCGGGAGTGAGCAGTTCTTC. Encoded protein: CASSQEVTSGSEQFF.

The V call is TRBV5-1, the J call TRBJ2-1, with TRBD1 identical over 7 bases. The CDR3 is made up of 19 amino acids. Germline V gene data show CDR1 as SGHRS and CDR2 as YFSETQ. V lost 2 bases and J lost 4; bases outside the gene matches: 18. CDR3 nucleotide sequence: TGCGCCAGCAGCTTCACCGCCTCCTTACAGGGGATCGTTTACAATGAGCAGTTCTTC. Translated, it gives CASSFTASLQGIVYNEQFF.

The chain carries TRBV14 and TRBJ2-1, with 8 nucleotides matching TRBD2. Germline loops: CDR1 SGHDN, CDR2 FVKESK. The ends lost 2 bases at V and 8 bases at J; junction bases unmatched: 11. This CDR3 is 16 amino acids long. CDR3 sequence reads: CASSQRAGVRFDEQFF. As DNA, the CDR3 is TGTGCCAGCAGCCAACGAGCGGGAGTAAGGTTCGATGAGCAGTTCTTC.

V and J are TRBV5-1 and TRBJ2-2; no clear D. V lost 4 bases, J lost 6 bases, and 7 bases lay in between. This CDR3 contains 12 residues. Germline CDR1 SGHRS, CDR2 YFSETQ. This CDR3 is CASSPNAGELFF. CDR3 coding DNA: TGCGCCAGCAGCCCCAATGCCGGGGAGCTGTTTTTT.

This chain connects TRBV30 to TRBJ1-1; the match to TRBD1 covers 7 bases. The J segment lost 4 bases and the V segment lost 5 bases, leaving 7 bases of the junction unmatched. Per germline, CDR1 GTSNPN and CDR2 SVGIG (reference sequence). This CDR3 is built from 13 residues. The CDR3 region has the DNA TGTGCCTGGGGCACAGGGGCCATCACTGAAGCTTTCTTT. This encodes CAWGTGAITEAFF.

The V and J genes are TRBV29-1 and TRBJ2-7; 9 nucleotides line up with TRBD2. This CDR3 is built from 15 residues. J lost 7 bases, V lost 6 bases, and 16 bases had no gene match. Per the germline V gene, CDR1 is SQVTM and CDR2 is ANQGSEA. This chain's CDR3 is CSVMTALAGPGEQYF. In DNA, the CDR3 is TGCAGCGTAATGACCGCGCTAGCGGGACCCGGGGAGCAGTACTTC.

This chain joins TRBV25-1 and TRBJ1-2, with D uncertain. CDR3 length: 12 amino acids. The germline gives CDR1 MGHDK, CDR2 SYGVNS. V was trimmed by 1 base and J by 5 bases, leaving 5 bases between them. The CDR3: CASSESGYGYTF. The CDR3 DNA reads TGTGCCAGCAGTGAATCGGGGTATGGCTACACCTTC.

This rearrangement joins TRBV6-5 to TRBJ2-2, with D perhaps assigned TRBD1 or TRBD2 (5 bases each). CDR3 length: 14 amino acids. Looked up from germline, CDR1 is MNHEY and CDR2 is SVGAGI. Between the trimmed V and J ends, which lost 7 bases and 1 base, there was a span of 10 bases. The CDR3 protein is CASNERGNTGELFF. In DNA, the CDR3 is TGTGCCAGCAATGAGAGGGGGAACACCGGGGAGCTGTTTTTT.

The V and J genes are TRBV2 and TRBJ2-7; the match to TRBD1 covers 9 bases. The CDR3 is 13 residues long. The germline V gene encodes CDR1 SNHLY and CDR2 FYNNEI. The V and J ends lost 5 bases and 3 bases, in that order; junction bases with no gene match: 2. The DNA of the CDR3 is TGTGCCAGCAGTACAGGGGGCGTCTACGAGCAGTACTTC. Protein sequence: CASSTGGVYEQYF.

This chain links TRBV30 with TRBJ1-5; perhaps TRBD1 as D (5 bases). The CDR3 totals 14 residues. Germline loops: CDR1 GTSNPN, CDR2 SVGIG (reference sequence). The V end was cut by 1 base, the J end by 4 bases, with 11 bases between. The CDR3, as DNA: TGTGCCTGGAGTGCGGGACGGGGAAATCAGCCCCAGCATTTT. Protein: CAWSAGRGNQPQHF.

This clone was counted at least ten times. The rearrangement links TRBV7-9 to TRBJ1-5; TRBD1 might be the D (5 bases). Germline CDR1 and CDR2: SEHNR and FQNEAQ (reference sequence). Deletions cut 2 bases from V and 7 bases from J, with 27 bases between. The CDR3 consists of 19 residues. The CDR3 nucleotides read TGTGCCAGCAGCTTAACCCCCTCGGGCAGGGCGAGTCGAGGACAGCCCCAGCATTTT. This codes for CASSLTPSGRASRGQPQHF.

The gene calls are TRBV5-1 and TRBJ2-3; 8 bases match TRBD1. The V gene end was trimmed by 4 bases and the J gene end by 6 bases; junction bases not matched to a gene: 7. The germline gives CDR1 SGHRS, CDR2 YFSETQ. The CDR3 is 14 residues long. Here the CDR3 reads CASSGGTGRDTQYF. CDR3 nucleotide sequence: TGCGCCAGCAGCGGAGGGACAGGCCGGGATACGCAGTATTTT.

J is TRBJ2-7 and V is TRBV9, with D maybe TRBD2 (5 bases). The CDR3 covers 15 residues. From germline, CDR1 is SGDLS and CDR2 YYNGEE. The ends were cut back, 4 bases at V and 0 bases at J, with 14 bases in the middle. The CDR3 region has the DNA TGTGCCAGCAGCCCGAGAGAGGGAAGCTCCTACGAGCAGTACTTC. Protein sequence: CASSPREGSSYEQYF.

The CDR3 sequence: CASSEALSKSNQPQHF. The DNA for the CDR3 is TGTGCCAGCAGTGAAGCTCTCTCAAAAAGCAATCAGCCCCAGCATTTT. The rearrangement joins TRBV6-1 to TRBJ1-5, with D uncertain. Germline V CDR1 and CDR2: MNHNS, SASEGT. The CDR3 extends over 16 amino acids. V lost 0 bases, J lost 1 base, and 10 bases lay in between.

There are a few counts of this clone. This chain joins TRBV18 and TRBJ1-2, with D uncertain. Trimming shortened V by 6 bases and J by 8 bases, and 16 bases separated the two germline ends. The germline CDR1 and CDR2 sequences are KGHSH and LQKENI. The CDR3 loop spans 13 amino acids. CDR3 bases: TGTGCCAGCTCGGCGAACCCAGAGGGAGGCTACACCTTC. It is translated as CASSANPEGGYTF.

The V gene is TRBV19, the J gene TRBJ2-6; 7 nucleotides align to TRBD1. Per germline, CDR1 LNHDA and CDR2 SQIVND (reference sequence). The trim removed 4 bases at V and 0 bases at J, leaving 3 bases unmatched. The CDR3 spans 16 residues. CDR3 in amino acids: CASSTDRVSGANVLTF. CDR3 coding DNA: TGTGCCAGTAGTACCGACAGGGTCTCTGGGGCCAACGTCCTGACTTTC.

This clone has more than one count but fewer than ten. The chain is built from TRBV10-3 and TRBJ2-5; 8 bases fit TRBD2. The CDR3 extends over 17 amino acids. Per the germline V gene, CDR1 is ENHRY and CDR2 is SYGVKD. The junction had 15 bases not matched to a gene; V was cut back by 3 bases and J by 6 bases. CDR3 sequence (DNA): TGTGCCATCAGTGACCAGTCGGGGAGCGGGAGCGGAAAGACCCAGTACTTC. Translation: CAISDQSGSGSGKTQYF.

This sequence joins TRBV7-3 and TRBJ2-5, with 8 bases that match TRBD1. The CDR3 is 13 amino acids. Germline V lookup: CDR1 SGHTA, CDR2 FQGTGA. J lost 5 bases, V lost 3 bases, and 2 bases had no gene match. CDR3 bases: TGTGCCAGCAGCTTGGACAGGGACGAGACCCAGTACTTC. Encoded protein: CASSLDRDETQYF.

V is TRBV6-5 and J is TRBJ2-7, with 8 bases identical to TRBD2. This CDR3 spans 15 amino acids. Germline V gene sequence: CDR1 MNHEY, CDR2 SVGAGI. V trimming: 0 bases; J trimming: 5 bases; junction bases outside the gene matches: 6. This chain's CDR3 is CASSYSREAFHEQYF. CDR3 bases: TGTGCCAGCAGTTACTCGCGGGAGGCATTCCACGAGCAGTACTTC.